There are many counts of the clone carrying this T cell receptor (beta chain). These data originate in a study of metastatic and nonmetastatic thyroid tumors. MiXCR reprocessed the PCR reads for TCRdb. The sample lists tens of thousands of clones; over 9.5% were seen once. All patients were untreated before thyroid surgery. V gave up 6 bases and J gave up 8 bases, with 16 bases separating them. Per the germline V gene, CDR1 is MGHRA and CDR2 is YSYEKL. The CDR3 loop spans 14 amino acids. The clonotype originates from a female donor with papillary thyroid cancer or a benign thyroid nodule (not recorded which). Some clones in this sample may be carry-over from other donors' samples. This rearrangement joins TRBV4-1 to TRBJ1-4, with D possibly matching TRBD1 (5 bases). The sample consisted of blood. The CDR3 region is CASRNSREGEKLFF. The DNA for the CDR3 is TGCGCCAGCAGAAATTCCAGGGAGGGAGAAAAACTGTTTTTT.